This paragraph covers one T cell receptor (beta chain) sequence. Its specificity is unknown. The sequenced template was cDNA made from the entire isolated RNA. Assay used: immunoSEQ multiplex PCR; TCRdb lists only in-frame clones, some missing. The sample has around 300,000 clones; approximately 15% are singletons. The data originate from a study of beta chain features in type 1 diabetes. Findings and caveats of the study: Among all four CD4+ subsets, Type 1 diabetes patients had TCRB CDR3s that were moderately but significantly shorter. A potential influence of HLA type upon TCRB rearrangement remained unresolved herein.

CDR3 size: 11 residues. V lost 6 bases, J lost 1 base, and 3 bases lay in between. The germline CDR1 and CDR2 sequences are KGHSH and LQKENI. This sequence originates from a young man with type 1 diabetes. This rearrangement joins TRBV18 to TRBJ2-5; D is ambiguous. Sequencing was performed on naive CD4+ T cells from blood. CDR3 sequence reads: CASSRQETQYF. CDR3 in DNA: TGTGCCAGCTCCCGCCAAGAGACCCAGTACTTC.